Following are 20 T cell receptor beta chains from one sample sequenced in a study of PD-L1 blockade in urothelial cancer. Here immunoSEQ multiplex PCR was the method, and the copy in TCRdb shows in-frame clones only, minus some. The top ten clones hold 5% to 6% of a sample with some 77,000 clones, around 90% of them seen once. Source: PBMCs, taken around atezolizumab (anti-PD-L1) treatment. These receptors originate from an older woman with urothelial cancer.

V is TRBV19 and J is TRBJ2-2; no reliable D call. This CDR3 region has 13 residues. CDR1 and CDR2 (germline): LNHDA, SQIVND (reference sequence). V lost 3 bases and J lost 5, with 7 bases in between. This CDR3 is CASSIRDTGELFF. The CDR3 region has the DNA TGTGCCAGTAGTATTCGAGATACCGGGGAGCTGTTTTTT.

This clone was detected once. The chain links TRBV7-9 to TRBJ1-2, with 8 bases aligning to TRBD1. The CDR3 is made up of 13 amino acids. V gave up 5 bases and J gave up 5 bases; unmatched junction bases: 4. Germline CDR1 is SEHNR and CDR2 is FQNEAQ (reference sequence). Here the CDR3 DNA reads TGTGCCAGCAGCCTACAGGGGGGGTATGGCTACACCTTC. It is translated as CASSLQGGYGYTF.

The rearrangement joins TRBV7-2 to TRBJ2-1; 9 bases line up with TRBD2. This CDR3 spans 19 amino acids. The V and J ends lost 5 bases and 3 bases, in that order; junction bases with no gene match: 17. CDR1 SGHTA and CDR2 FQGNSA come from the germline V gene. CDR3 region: CASSQPRPTSGQSYNEQFF. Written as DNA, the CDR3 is TGTGCCAGCAGCCAGCCGCGACCTACTAGCGGGCAAAGCTACAATGAGCAGTTCTTC.

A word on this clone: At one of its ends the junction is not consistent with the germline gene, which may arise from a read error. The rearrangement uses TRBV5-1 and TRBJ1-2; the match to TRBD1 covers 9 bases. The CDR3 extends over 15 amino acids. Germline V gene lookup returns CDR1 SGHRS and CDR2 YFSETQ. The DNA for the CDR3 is TGCGCCAGCAGCCCGGGACAGGGACTTCACTATGGCGACACCTTC. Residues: CASSPGQGLHYGDTF.

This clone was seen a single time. In nucleotides, the CDR3 is TGTGCCAGCAGCCCCCTGGGAGGGGGCTACACCTTC. Its translation is CASSPLGGGYTF. The chain is built from TRBV7-6 and TRBJ1-2; D unclear. The CDR3 totals 12 residues. Looked up from germline, CDR1 is SGHVS and CDR2 is FNYEAQ. Trimming pared 5 bases from V and 8 bases from J, leaving 12 bases between.

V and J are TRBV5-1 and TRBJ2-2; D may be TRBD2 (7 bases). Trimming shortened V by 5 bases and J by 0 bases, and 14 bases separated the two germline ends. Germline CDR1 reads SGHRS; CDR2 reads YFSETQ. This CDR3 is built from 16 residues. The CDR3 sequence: CASSRGEGANTGELFF. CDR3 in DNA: TGCGCCAGCAGTCGTGGGGAGGGGGCGAACACCGGGGAGCTGTTTTTT. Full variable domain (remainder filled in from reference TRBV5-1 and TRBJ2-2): KAGVTQTPRYLIKTRGQQVTLSCSPISGHRSVSWYQQTPGQGLQFLFEYFSETQRNKGNFPGRFSGRQFSNSRSEMNVSTLELGDSALYLCASSRGEGANTGELFFGEGSRLTVL.

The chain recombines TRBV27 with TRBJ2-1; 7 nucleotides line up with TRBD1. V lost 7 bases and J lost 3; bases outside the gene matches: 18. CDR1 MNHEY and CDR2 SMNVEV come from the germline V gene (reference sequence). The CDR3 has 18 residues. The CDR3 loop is CASMSTAAGTEIYNEQFF. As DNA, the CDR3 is TGTGCCAGCATGTCAACCGCCGCCGGGACAGAGATCTACAATGAGCAGTTCTTC.

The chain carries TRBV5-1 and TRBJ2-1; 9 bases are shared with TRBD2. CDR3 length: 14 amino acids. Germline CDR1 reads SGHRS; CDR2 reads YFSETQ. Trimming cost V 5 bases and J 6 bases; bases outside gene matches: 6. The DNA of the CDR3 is TGCGCCAGCAGGGCGGCTAGCGGGGTCAATGAGCAGTTCTTC. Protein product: CASRAASGVNEQFF.

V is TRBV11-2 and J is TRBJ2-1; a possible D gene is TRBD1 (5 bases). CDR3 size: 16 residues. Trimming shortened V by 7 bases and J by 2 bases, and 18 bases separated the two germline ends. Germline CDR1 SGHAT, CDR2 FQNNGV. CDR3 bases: TGTGCCAGCATCATCCTAGGTCCGACAGCCTACAATGAGCAGTTCTTC. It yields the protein CASIILGPTAYNEQFF.

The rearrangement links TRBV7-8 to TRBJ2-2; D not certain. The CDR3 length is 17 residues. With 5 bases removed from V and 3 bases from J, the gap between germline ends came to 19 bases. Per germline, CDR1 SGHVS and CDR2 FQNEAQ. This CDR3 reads CASSLTGYGHDTGELFF. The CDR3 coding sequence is TGTGCCAGCAGCCTCACCGGATATGGGCACGACACCGGGGAGCTGTTTTTT. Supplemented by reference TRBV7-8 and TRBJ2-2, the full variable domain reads GAGVSQSPRYKVAKRGQDVALRCDPISGHVSLFWYQQALGQGPEFLTYFQNEAQLDKSGLPSDRFFAERPEGSVSTLKIQRTQQEDSAVYLCASSLTGYGHDTGELFFGEGSRLTVL.

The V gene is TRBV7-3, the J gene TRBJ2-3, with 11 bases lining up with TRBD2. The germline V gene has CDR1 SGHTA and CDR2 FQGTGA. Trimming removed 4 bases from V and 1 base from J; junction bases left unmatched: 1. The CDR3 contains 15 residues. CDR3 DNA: TGTGCCAGCAGCTCACTAGCGGGAGGCACAGATACGCAGTATTTT. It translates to CASSSLAGGTDTQYF.

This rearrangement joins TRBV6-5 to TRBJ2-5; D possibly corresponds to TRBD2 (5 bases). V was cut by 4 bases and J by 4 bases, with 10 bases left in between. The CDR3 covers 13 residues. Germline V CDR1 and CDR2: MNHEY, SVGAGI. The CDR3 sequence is CASSSGGGETQYF. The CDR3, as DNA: TGTGCCAGCAGTTCAGGAGGAGGAGAGACCCAGTACTTC.

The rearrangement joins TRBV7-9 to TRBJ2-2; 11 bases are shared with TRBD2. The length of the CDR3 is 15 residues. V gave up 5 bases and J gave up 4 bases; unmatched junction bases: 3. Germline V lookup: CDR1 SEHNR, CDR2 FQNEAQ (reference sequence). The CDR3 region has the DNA TGTGCCAGCAGCAGAGGACTAGCGGGCACCGGGGAGCTGTTTTTT. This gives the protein CASSRGLAGTGELFF.

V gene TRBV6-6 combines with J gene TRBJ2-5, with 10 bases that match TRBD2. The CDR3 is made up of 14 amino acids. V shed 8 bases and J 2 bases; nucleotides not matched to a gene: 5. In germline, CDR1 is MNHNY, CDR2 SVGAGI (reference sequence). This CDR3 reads CASDSGGPQETQYF. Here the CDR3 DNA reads TGTGCCAGCGATAGCGGGGGGCCTCAAGAGACCCAGTACTTC.

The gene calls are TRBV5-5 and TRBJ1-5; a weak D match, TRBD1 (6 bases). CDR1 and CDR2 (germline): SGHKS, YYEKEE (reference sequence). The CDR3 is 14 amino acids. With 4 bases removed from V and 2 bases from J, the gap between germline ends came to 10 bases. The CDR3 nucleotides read TGTGCCAGCAGCCTGCCAGGGGGCAATCAGCCCCAGCATTTT. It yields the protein CASSLPGGNQPQHF.

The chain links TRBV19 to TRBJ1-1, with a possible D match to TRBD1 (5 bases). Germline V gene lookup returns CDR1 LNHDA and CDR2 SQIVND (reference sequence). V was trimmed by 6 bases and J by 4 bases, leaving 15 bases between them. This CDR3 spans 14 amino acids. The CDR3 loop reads CASRPSGERTEAFF. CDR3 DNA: TGTGCCAGTAGGCCCTCGGGGGAGCGCACTGAAGCTTTCTTT.

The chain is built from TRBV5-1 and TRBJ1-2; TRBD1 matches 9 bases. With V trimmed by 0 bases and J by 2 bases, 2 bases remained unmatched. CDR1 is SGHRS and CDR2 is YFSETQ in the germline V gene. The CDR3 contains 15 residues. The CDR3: CASSLGTGANYGYTF. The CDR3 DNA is TGCGCCAGCAGCTTGGGGACAGGGGCCAACTATGGCTACACCTTC.

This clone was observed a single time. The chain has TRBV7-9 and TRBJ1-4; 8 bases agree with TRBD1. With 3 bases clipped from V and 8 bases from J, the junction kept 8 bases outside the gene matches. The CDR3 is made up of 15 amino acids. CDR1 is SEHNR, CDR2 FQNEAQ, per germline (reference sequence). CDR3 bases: TGTGCCAGCAGCTTCGGGGGCAGGGGGCAAGAAAAACTGTTTTTT. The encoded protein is CASSFGGRGQEKLFF.

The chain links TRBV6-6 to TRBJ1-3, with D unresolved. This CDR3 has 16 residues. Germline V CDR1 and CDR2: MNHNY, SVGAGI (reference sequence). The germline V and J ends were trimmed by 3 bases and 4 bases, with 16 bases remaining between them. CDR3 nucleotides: TGTGCCAGCAGTTATGTCTATGACATGAGAGGAAACACCATATATTTT. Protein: CASSYVYDMRGNTIYF.

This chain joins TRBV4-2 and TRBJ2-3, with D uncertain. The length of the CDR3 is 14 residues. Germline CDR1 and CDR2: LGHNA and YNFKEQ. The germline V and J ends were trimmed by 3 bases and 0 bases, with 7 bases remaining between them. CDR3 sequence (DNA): TGTGCCAGCAGCCAGACCGGGAGCACAGATACGCAGTATTTT. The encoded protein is CASSQTGSTDTQYF.